This TCR beta chain was obtained from a study of naive and memory T cell subsets. The CDR3 is 12 amino acids. Germline loops: CDR1 SGHVS, CDR2 FQNEAQ. V gave up 2 bases and J gave up 6 bases, with 5 bases separating them. Four subsets defined by CD45RA and CD27 were sorted after CD3, CD4, CD8 and live/dead staining. Study conclusions and caveats: Activation and differentiation may alter RNA-based TCR counts.

An equimolar mix of two oligonucleotides served as the beta constant-region primer for TRBC1 and TRBC2. MiXCR, applied by TCRdb to the UMI-ligation and nested PCR reads, yields one record per CDR3 protein. The sample shows tens of thousands of distinct CDR3 sequences, around 12% of them seen only once. This clonotype has a count of ten or more. Its antigen is still unknown. The TCR was taken from a human donor in good health. This chain uses TRBV7-8 with TRBJ2-4; D is unclear. The specimen sequenced was central memory CD4+ T cells from blood. This chain's CDR3 is CASSLLGNIQYF. In nucleotides, the CDR3 is TGTGCCAGCAGCTTACTCGGAAACATTCAGTACTTC.